A selection of T cell receptor beta chains follows, all from one sample in a study of molecular identifiers for immune sequencing clone quantification. TCRdb re-called the PCR reads through MiXCR, storing one row per CDR3 protein. The sample consists of over 600,000 distinct CDR3 sequences, roughly 21% of them appearing once. The specimen sequenced was naive CD8+ T cells from blood, with Jurkat cell RNA spiked in. Source of these receptors: a human donor in good health. Some libraries in this study had Jurkat cell RNA spiked in. Each CDR3 is given with its conserved first and last residue. The order of the fields is clone size, V gene, D gene, J gene, CDR3 DNA, CDR3 protein. D genes are given only for firm matches. Rows give clone size only sometimes, using once, few, many, or a class for an expanded clone.

.	TRBV4-3	.	TRBJ1-6	TGCGCCAGCAGCCAAGACGGGGTAACAGCTAATAATTCACCCCTCCACTTT	CASSQDGVTANNSPLHF
few	TRBV11-3	.	TRBJ2-1	TGTGCCAGCAGCCTGGGCCGCTCTAATGAGCAGTTCTTC	CASSLGRSNEQFF
.	TRBV2	.	TRBJ2-5	TGTGCCAGCAGGCCTTCTAAATGGGAGACCCAGTACTTC	CASRPSKWETQYF
.	TRBV7-9	.	TRBJ2-1	TGTGCCAGCAGTGATAGCGAGATATCCTACAATGAGCAGTTCTTC	CASSDSEISYNEQFF
many	TRBV12-3/TRBV12-4	.	TRBJ2-5	TGTGCCAGCACTTTTGACGGGACCCAGTACTTC	CASTFDGTQYF
many	TRBV4-3	.	TRBJ1-6	TGCGCCAGCAGCCAAGCTCAGCAGGGAGGGCCCCTCCACTTT	CASSQAQQGGPLHF
.	TRBV19	.	TRBJ2-7	TGTGCCACCTCCGAATTCGGGGTCTACGAGCAGTACTTC	CATSEFGVYEQYF
many	TRBV10-3	.	TRBJ2-3	TGTGCCATCAGTGCCCGACTTACTACCGGCACAGATACGCAGTATTTT	CAISARLTTGTDTQYF
.	TRBV4-3	.	TRBJ1-4	TGCGCCAGCAGCCCGGCAACTAATGAAAAACTGTTTTTT	CASSPATNEKLFF
.	TRBV28	TRBD2	TRBJ2-2	TGTGCCAGCAGTTCACCAACGGGGCGGGAGGGCCTTCACGGGGAGCTGTTTTTT	CASSSPTGREGLHGELFF
many	TRBV10-3	TRBD2	TRBJ2-3	TGTGCCAGCTCCGGCGAAACGGGACTAGGGGGTATGACGCAGTATTTT	CASSGETGLGGMTQYF
.	TRBV12-3/TRBV12-4	.	TRBJ2-1	TGTGCCAGCAGGCTCGCCTTAGGGTTGAATGAGCAGTTCTTC	CASRLALGLNEQFF
few	TRBV7-9	TRBD2	TRBJ2-3	TGTGCCAGCAGCTTAGCGCCCACTAGCGGGAGCCGTGGTACAGATACGCAGTATTTT	CASSLAPTSGSRGTDTQYF
many	TRBV6-5	.	TRBJ1-4	TGTGCCAGCGCTTCCGTTGGGTCGGGTGAAAAACTGTTTTTT	CASASVGSGEKLFF
.	TRBV20-1	TRBD1	TRBJ1-4	TGCAGTGCTAGAGAAATCCGGACAGGGGCAAATGAAAAACTGTTTTTT	CSAREIRTGANEKLFF
few	TRBV10-1	.	TRBJ2-2	TGCGCCAGCAGTGAGAAAGAAGCGGGCACCGGGGAGCTGTTTTTT	CASSEKEAGTGELFF
few	TRBV20-1	.	TRBJ2-7	TGCAGTGCTAGTAAAGGGCGAGGCTACGAGCAGTACTTC	CSASKGRGYEQYF
many	TRBV14	TRBD1	TRBJ2-3	TGTGCCAGCAGCCATAATACCGGGACAGGACCAGATACGCAGTATTTT	CASSHNTGTGPDTQYF
many	TRBV29-1	TRBD2	TRBJ2-7	TGCAGCATCTCTCCTGCTAGCGGGAGCTACGAGCAGTACTTC	CSISPASGSYEQYF
.	TRBV24-1	TRBD1	TRBJ2-2	TGTGCCATAGAGGGACAGGGGGCCGGGGAGCTGTTTTTT	CAIEGQGAGELFF
.	TRBV19	.	TRBJ1-1	TGTGCCAGTAGTATTTCAAACAAGGGGAGGGCCACTGAAGCTTTCTTT	CASSISNKGRATEAFF
many	TRBV28	.	TRBJ2-2	TGTGCCAGCAGTCGCGGGGAGCTGTTTTTT	CASSRGELFF
few	TRBV27	TRBD2	TRBJ2-1	TGTGCCAGCAGGGGACTAGCGGACTACAATGAGCAGTTCTTC	CASRGLADYNEQFF
few	TRBV4-1	.	TRBJ2-7	TGCGCCAGCAGCCAGGTGGGTGGGGTAGCGGATTCCTACGAGCAGTACTTC	CASSQVGGVADSYEQYF
many	TRBV3-1	TRBD2	TRBJ2-5	TGTGCCAGCAGCCATGGACTAGCGGGAGGCTCCGGGGGAGAGACCCAGTACTTC	CASSHGLAGGSGGETQYF
many	TRBV5-5	TRBD2	TRBJ2-3	TGTGCCAGCAGCCCCAAGCGGGGGGGCCAGGATACGCAGTATTTT	CASSPKRGGQDTQYF
many	TRBV19	TRBD2	TRBJ2-2	TGTGCCAGTAGTATAGCCAGCCGCGGGGGATCCGGGGAGCTGTTTTTT	CASSIASRGGSGELFF
.	TRBV7-9	.	TRBJ2-1	TGTGCCAGCAGCAACATCTACGGGAATGAGCAGTTCTTC	CASSNIYGNEQFF
few	TRBV3-1	.	TRBJ2-3	TGTGCCAGCAGCCAAGATCTGGCCCAACCGACGACAGATACGCAGTATTTT	CASSQDLAQPTTDTQYF
.	TRBV30	.	TRBJ2-2	TGTGCCTGGAGTCAATACACCGGGGAGCTGTTTTTT	CAWSQYTGELFF
many	TRBV6-5	.	TRBJ2-2	TGTGCCAGCAGTTACTCCGCCACCGGGGAGCTGTTTTTT	CASSYSATGELFF